The clone carrying this TCR beta chain was seen a few times. V was cut by 2 bases and J by 4 bases, with 8 bases left in between. The CDR3 extends over 13 amino acids. Germline V lookup: CDR1 MRHNA, CDR2 SNTAGT. This sample stems from a study of neurological immune-mediated disorders. One entry per CDR3 protein results from TCRdb running MiXCR on the 5' RACE reads. The data show just under 60,000 distinct CDR3 sequences, with around 2.3% seen just once and about 3% held by the top ten. V is TRBV6-4 and J is TRBJ1-2, with D possibly being TRBD1 (5 bases). The sample taken for sequencing was PBMCs. The TCR comes from a man in his fifties with multiple sclerosis. The DNA for the CDR3 is TGTGCCAGCAGTGACGGGGGGATCTATGGCTACACCTTC. It is translated as CASSDGGIYGYTF.